A selection of T cell receptor beta chains follows, all from one sample in a study of shared clonotypes between healthy human individuals. TCRdb keeps only in-frame clones here, not all; method: immunoSEQ multiplex PCR. The sample records about 180,000 clones, 85% to 95% being singletons. The specimen was naive CD4+ T cells sorted from blood. These TCRs come from a young woman in good health. CDR3s include the opening cysteine and the closing phenylalanine or tryptophan. The order of the fields is V gene, J gene, CDR3 protein.

v_call: TRBV19; j_call: TRBJ1-1; cdr3_aa: CASSWMEGTEAFF
v_call: TRBV5-1; j_call: TRBJ1-1; cdr3_aa: CASSLGATEAFF
v_call: TRBV19; j_call: TRBJ2-4; cdr3_aa: CASRRTSGRQDIQYF
v_call: TRBV4-2; j_call: TRBJ2-2; cdr3_aa: CASSQDTGSGELFF
v_call: TRBV27; j_call: TRBJ1-5; cdr3_aa: CASSMGQGRGSNQPQHF
v_call: TRBV29-1; j_call: TRBJ1-6; cdr3_aa: CSATQDSPLHF
v_call: TRBV7-2; j_call: TRBJ2-7; cdr3_aa: CASSSRDNYLREGPEQYF
v_call: TRBV6-5; j_call: TRBJ2-7; cdr3_aa: CASRKQGQGGEQYF
v_call: TRBV6-1; j_call: TRBJ1-5; cdr3_aa: CASREGGGNQPQHF
v_call: TRBV11-2; j_call: TRBJ2-3; cdr3_aa: CASTNGGGVSTDTQYF
v_call: TRBV28; j_call: TRBJ2-5; cdr3_aa: CASRPSTFRVQETQYF
v_call: TRBV5-1; j_call: TRBJ2-1; cdr3_aa: CASSHIRTSGYNEQFF
v_call: TRBV18; j_call: TRBJ2-3; cdr3_aa: CASSPQLGGPSTDTQYF
v_call: TRBV5-4; j_call: TRBJ2-7; cdr3_aa: CASDPDREAMNEQYF
v_call: TRBV5-1; j_call: TRBJ2-1; cdr3_aa: CASGLLAGDEQFF
v_call: TRBV19; j_call: TRBJ1-2; cdr3_aa: CASSIRDRSQGPYGYTF
v_call: TRBV28; j_call: .; cdr3_aa: CASSLAGTPLSLEQYF
v_call: TRBV20-1; j_call: TRBJ2-1; cdr3_aa: CSARPGPEQFF
v_call: TRBV4-1; j_call: TRBJ2-3; cdr3_aa: CASSTTTDTQYF
v_call: TRBV7-8; j_call: TRBJ1-2; cdr3_aa: CASSLARTVDYGYTF
v_call: TRBV5-4; j_call: TRBJ2-2; cdr3_aa: CASSLEGWHTGELFF
v_call: TRBV27; j_call: TRBJ2-7; cdr3_aa: CAIRTGGYEQYF
v_call: TRBV2; j_call: TRBJ1-5; cdr3_aa: CASSKYSGGGGQPQHF
v_call: TRBV5-1; j_call: TRBJ2-5; cdr3_aa: CASSLPPGPRRGTQYF
v_call: TRBV18; j_call: TRBJ2-6; cdr3_aa: CASSPLGGSHSGANVLTF
v_call: TRBV6-5; j_call: TRBJ2-7; cdr3_aa: CASRSSGRYEQYF
v_call: TRBV5-8; j_call: TRBJ2-1; cdr3_aa: CASSSSGSSYNEQFF
v_call: TRBV30; j_call: TRBJ2-2; cdr3_aa: CALPRVAANTGELFF
v_call: TRBV9; j_call: TRBJ1-3; cdr3_aa: CASSVDSDRGTGNTIYF
v_call: TRBV28; j_call: TRBJ2-7; cdr3_aa: CASSRAGTGYEQYF
v_call: TRBV28; j_call: TRBJ2-5; cdr3_aa: CASRAHLETQYF
v_call: TRBV6-5; j_call: TRBJ1-1; cdr3_aa: CASSYSPGTVEAFF
v_call: TRBV7-9; j_call: TRBJ2-7; cdr3_aa: CASSHREWTYEQYF
v_call: TRBV5-1; j_call: TRBJ1-1; cdr3_aa: CASSLQGEGSAEAFF
v_call: TRBV7-2; j_call: TRBJ1-3; cdr3_aa: CASSSGTGGNTIYF
v_call: TRBV28; j_call: TRBJ2-7; cdr3_aa: CASRGTSGSSYEQYF
v_call: TRBV30; j_call: TRBJ1-4; cdr3_aa: CAWNPGQGSANEKLFF
v_call: TRBV10-2; j_call: TRBJ2-2; cdr3_aa: CASRTPTVVTGELFF
v_call: TRBV6-1; j_call: TRBJ1-1; cdr3_aa: CASSGGQPMNTEAFF
v_call: TRBV20-1; j_call: TRBJ2-7; cdr3_aa: CSAQTGVEQYF
v_call: TRBV28; j_call: TRBJ2-7; cdr3_aa: CASRTGVAYEQYF
v_call: TRBV27; j_call: TRBJ2-7; cdr3_aa: CASSRRLARYEQYF
v_call: TRBV18; j_call: TRBJ1-1; cdr3_aa: CASSSRDRGASTEAFF
v_call: TRBV25-1; j_call: TRBJ2-7; cdr3_aa: CASSEKAGVGEQYF
v_call: TRBV5-5; j_call: TRBJ1-4; cdr3_aa: CASSNAPRNSNEKLFF
v_call: TRBV5-4; j_call: TRBJ1-1; cdr3_aa: CASRNRADNTEAFF
v_call: TRBV5-1; j_call: TRBJ1-4; cdr3_aa: CASSWGQGGEKLFF
v_call: TRBV19; j_call: TRBJ2-7; cdr3_aa: CASSIGGSLTYEQYF
v_call: TRBV11-2; j_call: .; cdr3_aa: CASSLVFTSGNPYEQYF
v_call: TRBV6-5; j_call: .; cdr3_aa: CASSDRRGPLEQYF
v_call: TRBV6-9; j_call: TRBJ2-7; cdr3_aa: CASSYALDVKRGYF
v_call: TRBV19; j_call: .; cdr3_aa: CASSIRREFEQYF
v_call: TRBV5-1; j_call: TRBJ1-1; cdr3_aa: CASISGQGAGTEAFF
v_call: TRBV7-9; j_call: .; cdr3_aa: CATTGALSHPYEQYF
v_call: TRBV7-2; j_call: TRBJ1-5; cdr3_aa: CASSPHGSNQPQHF
v_call: TRBV7-9; j_call: TRBJ2-5; cdr3_aa: CASSLPQGRKGGQYF
v_call: TRBV14; j_call: TRBJ2-7; cdr3_aa: CASSHRRDLKPYEQYF
v_call: TRBV6-1; j_call: TRBJ1-4; cdr3_aa: CASSESAGTVRF
v_call: TRBV9; j_call: TRBJ1-4; cdr3_aa: CASSESMGVGEKLFF